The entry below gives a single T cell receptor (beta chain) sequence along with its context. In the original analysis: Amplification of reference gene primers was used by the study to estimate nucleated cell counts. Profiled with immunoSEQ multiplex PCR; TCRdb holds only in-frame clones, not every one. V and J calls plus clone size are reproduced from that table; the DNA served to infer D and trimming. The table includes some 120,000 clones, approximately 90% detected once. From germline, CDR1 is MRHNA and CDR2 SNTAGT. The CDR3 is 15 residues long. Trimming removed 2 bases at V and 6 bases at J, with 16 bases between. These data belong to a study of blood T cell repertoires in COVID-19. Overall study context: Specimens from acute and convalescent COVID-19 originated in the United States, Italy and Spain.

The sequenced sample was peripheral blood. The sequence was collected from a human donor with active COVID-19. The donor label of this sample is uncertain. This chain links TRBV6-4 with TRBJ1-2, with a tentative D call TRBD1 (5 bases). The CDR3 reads CASSDTPQGIDGYTF. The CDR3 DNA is TGTGCCAGCAGTGACACACCGCAGGGTATTGATGGCTACACCTTC.